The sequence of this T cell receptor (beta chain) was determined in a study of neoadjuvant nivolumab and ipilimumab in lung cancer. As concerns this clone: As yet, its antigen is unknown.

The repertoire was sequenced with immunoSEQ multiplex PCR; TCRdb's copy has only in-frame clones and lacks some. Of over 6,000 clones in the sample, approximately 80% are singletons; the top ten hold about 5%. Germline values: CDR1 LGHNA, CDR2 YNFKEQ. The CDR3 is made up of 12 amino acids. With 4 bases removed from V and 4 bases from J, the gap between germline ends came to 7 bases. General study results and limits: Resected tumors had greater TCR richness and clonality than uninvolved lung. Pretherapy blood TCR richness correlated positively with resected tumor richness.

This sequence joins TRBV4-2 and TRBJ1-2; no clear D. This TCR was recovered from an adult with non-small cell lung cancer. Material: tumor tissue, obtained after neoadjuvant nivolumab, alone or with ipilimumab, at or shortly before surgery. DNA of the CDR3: TGTGCCAGCAGCCGGACGGGCTATGGCTACACCTTC. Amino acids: CASSRTGYGYTF.